The 21 T cell receptor beta chains below were found in one sample sequenced in a study of cytomegalovirus exposure and HLA in healthy donors. PCR primers comprised 60 Vbeta and 13 Jbeta primers. Some clones are missing from TCRdb's copy, which holds only in-frame ones; the method was immunoSEQ multiplex PCR. This sample carries 150,000 to 200,000 clones, approximately 80% of them seen once, and the ten largest clones take about 3.1%. Sequencing input: PBMCs. These receptors originate from a female donor in good health and CMV-seronegative.

The gene calls are TRBV4-1 and TRBJ2-5; D perhaps matches TRBD2 (7 bases). V lost 4 bases and J 2 bases, leaving 20 bases between the germline ends. The CDR3 spans 17 residues. The germline gives CDR1 MGHRA, CDR2 YSYEKL. For the CDR3, the DNA is TGCGCCAGCAGCCGCCTCTCAGTGGCGGGGGCTCAAGAGACCCAGTACTTC. Its protein is CASSRLSVAGAQETQYF.

The CDR3 loop reads CASTGLAGGTDTQYF. CDR3 DNA: TGTGCCAGCACCGGACTAGCGGGAGGCACAGATACGCAGTATTTT. J is TRBJ2-3 and V is TRBV5-4; 13 positions match TRBD2. CDR1 and CDR2 from the germline V gene are SGHNT and YYREEE (reference sequence). The CDR3 is 15 amino acids. With 6 bases clipped from V and 1 base from J, the junction kept 2 bases outside the gene matches.

This clone is a singleton in its sample. The CDR3 region has the DNA TGTGCCAGCAGCACAATAGGGGTTGGTGGCTACACCTTC. It translates to CASSTIGVGGYTF. This chain uses TRBV9 with TRBJ1-2; maybe TRBD1 (5 bases). The CDR3 covers 13 residues. CDR1 and CDR2 from the germline V gene are SGDLS and YYNGEE. Trimming removed 4 bases at V and 7 bases at J, with 14 bases between.

This clone was counted only a few times. V gene TRBV28 combines with J gene TRBJ2-7, with D possibly being TRBD1 (5 bases). In germline, CDR1 is MDHEN, CDR2 SYDVKM. The ends were cut back, 4 bases at V and 2 bases at J, with 18 bases in the middle. This CDR3 is 16 amino acids long. CDR3 in amino acids: CASSSTVILWAYEQYF. For the CDR3, the DNA is TGTGCCAGCAGTTCGACAGTCATACTATGGGCCTACGAGCAGTACTTC. Using reference TRBV28 and TRBJ2-7 for the parts outside the CDR3, the full variable domain is DVKVTQSSRYLVKRTGEKVFLECVQDMDHENMFWYRQDPGLGLRLIYFSYDVKMKEKGDIPEGYSVSREKKERFSLILESASTNQTSMYLCASSSTVILWAYEQYFGPGTRLTVT.

This clone was observed a single time. This rearrangement joins TRBV5-1 to TRBJ2-2; 10 positions agree with TRBD2. The germline CDR1 and CDR2 sequences are SGHRS and YFSETQ. The V and J ends lost 1 base and 5 bases, in that order; junction bases with no gene match: 5. The CDR3 extends over 16 amino acids. The CDR3 loop is CASSLWTSGGTGELFF. CDR3 bases: TGCGCCAGCAGCTTGTGGACTAGCGGCGGTACCGGGGAGCTGTTTTTT.

This clone was seen a handful of times. The chain couples TRBV18 to TRBJ1-3; a weak D match, TRBD1 (5 bases). Trimming pared 4 bases from V and 0 bases from J, leaving 16 bases between. Germline lookup yields CDR1 KGHSH and CDR2 LQKENI. CDR3 length: 17 residues. CDR3 bases: TGTGCCAGCTCACAAGACAGATTTACGAGCTCTGGAAACACCATATATTTT. Amino acid sequence: CASSQDRFTSSGNTIYF.

The genes are TRBV5-1 and TRBJ2-1, with D perhaps matching TRBD2 (5 bases). Germline V gives CDR1 SGHRS, CDR2 YFSETQ. Trimming took 3 bases from V and 5 from J, leaving 9 bases between them. The CDR3 has 13 residues. The CDR3: CASSSMTNNEQFF. The CDR3 bases are TGCGCCAGCAGCTCAATGACTAACAATGAGCAGTTCTTC.

The chain couples TRBV5-1 to TRBJ2-1, with TRBD2 as a possible D gene (6 bases). With 0 bases removed from V and 6 bases from J, the gap between germline ends came to 22 bases. CDR3 length: 18 residues. Per germline, CDR1 SGHRS and CDR2 YFSETQ. In DNA, the CDR3 is TGCGCCAGCAGCTTGGGGGGGACTTCAGGCGGGATTGTCAATGAGCAGTTCTTC. This gives the protein CASSLGGTSGGIVNEQFF.

This chain connects TRBV5-3 to TRBJ1-3; D is uncertain. TRBV5-3 is known as an ORF, though its function is uncertain. V lost 0 bases, J lost 0 bases, and 10 bases lay in between. The CDR3 is 16 amino acids. Here the CDR3 DNA reads TGTGCCAGAAGCTTGGCGGGTGGGTGCTCTGGAAACACCATATATTTT. Residues: CARSLAGGCSGNTIYF.

The genes are TRBV11-2 and TRBJ1-6, with 9 bases aligning to TRBD1. V lost 1 base to trimming and J lost 9 bases; unmatched junction nucleotides: 1. Per germline, CDR1 SGHAT and CDR2 FQNNGV. CDR3 length equals 14 residues. The CDR3 DNA follows: TGTGCCAGCAGCTTAGGGACAGGGGTTTCACCCCTCCACTTT. It yields the protein CASSLGTGVSPLHF.

The chain couples TRBV2 to TRBJ1-2, with D perhaps TRBD1 (6 bases). The germline V gene encodes CDR1 SNHLY and CDR2 FYNNEI. V shed 8 bases and J shed 8 bases, with 18 bases lying between them. This CDR3 comprises 13 residues. CDR3 bases: TGTGCCAGCGGAGAGGACAGTCCCTTCGGCTACACCTTC. This codes for CASGEDSPFGYTF. Full variable domain (remainder filled in from reference TRBV2 and TRBJ1-2): EPEVTQTPSHQVTQMGQEVILRCVPISNHLYFYWYRQILGQKVEFLVSFYNNEISEKSEIFDDQFSVERPDGSNFTLKIRSTKLEDSAMYFCASGEDSPFGYTFGSGTRLTVV.

The V and J genes are TRBV15 and TRBJ2-3; TRBD2 aligns across 7 bases. V shed 0 bases, J shed 9 bases, and the junction held 3 bases outside the gene matches. The CDR3 covers 13 residues. Germline V gene sequence: CDR1 LNHNV, CDR2 YYDKDF (reference sequence). The CDR3 DNA reads as TGTGCCACCAGCAGAGATGGGAGGGGAACGCAGTATTTT. Protein sequence: CATSRDGRGTQYF.

This clone was recorded a few times. The chain employs TRBV19 and TRBJ2-1, with D possibly being TRBD1 (6 bases). This CDR3 contains 14 residues. Germline V CDR1 and CDR2: LNHDA, SQIVND (reference sequence). V was shortened by 4 bases and J by 10 bases, with 17 bases between the two germline ends. CDR3 DNA sequence: TGTGCCAGTAGTACGCACAAGGGGGACGGCGAGCAGTTCTTC. Translation: CASSTHKGDGEQFF. The full variable domain, completed using reference TRBV19 and TRBJ2-1, is DGGITQSPKYLFRKEGQNVTLSCEQNLNHDAMYWYRQDPGQGLRLIYYSQIVNDFQKGDIAEGYSVSREKKESFPLTVTSAQKNPTAFYLCASSTHKGDGEQFFGPGTRLTVL.

This chain uses TRBV27 with TRBJ2-3; 8 nucleotides line up with TRBD1. J lost 3 bases, V lost 5 bases, and 10 bases had no gene match. The CDR3 has 16 residues. The germline gives CDR1 MNHEY, CDR2 SMNVEV (reference sequence). CDR3 in DNA: TGTGCCAGCAGTCTAATCCCCAGGGGGCGGACAGATACGCAGTATTTT. Translating it yields CASSLIPRGRTDTQYF.

This clone was seen ten or more times. The chain uses TRBV4-2 and TRBJ2-7; 13 positions agree with TRBD2. With V trimmed by 2 bases and J by 9 bases, 16 bases remained unmatched. Germline loops: CDR1 LGHNA, CDR2 YNFKEQ. This CDR3 contains 18 residues. The CDR3 nucleotides are TGTGCCAGCAGCCAACACTTTGGGGGACTAGCGGGACTTAGCGGGCAGTACTTC. Amino acids: CASSQHFGGLAGLSGQYF.

This clone was picked up a small number of times. The V gene is TRBV18, the J gene TRBJ2-7; 10 nucleotides agree with TRBD2. J lost 3 bases, V lost 5 bases, and 4 bases had no gene match. Germline CDR1 and CDR2: KGHSH and LQKENI. The CDR3 has 14 residues. The CDR3 is CASSGLAEYYEQYF. As DNA, the CDR3 is TGTGCCAGCTCAGGACTAGCGGAGTACTACGAGCAGTACTTC.

The chain combines TRBV5-5 with TRBJ2-1; TRBD1 agrees at 10 bases. J gave up 3 bases and V 6 bases, and 6 bases lay outside the gene matches. Per germline, CDR1 SGHKS and CDR2 YYEKEE (reference sequence). CDR3 length equals 15 residues. The CDR3: CASIPGQGYYNEQFF. The CDR3 DNA is TGTGCCAGCATCCCGGGACAGGGGTACTACAATGAGCAGTTCTTC.

CDR3 sequence (DNA): TGTGCCAGCAGCGTAGTAGGGGCCAACAATGAGCAGTTCTTC. This sequence encodes CASSVVGANNEQFF. The genes are TRBV9 and TRBJ2-1; D is perhaps TRBD1 (5 bases). Germline CDR1 is SGDLS and CDR2 is YYNGEE. V lost 0 bases and J 5 bases, leaving 9 bases between the germline ends. The CDR3 loop spans 14 amino acids.

This clone was seen just once. V is TRBV7-8 and J is TRBJ1-1; possibly TRBD1 for D (5 bases). Trimming stripped 5 bases from V and 3 bases from J, with 19 bases between. This CDR3 is 16 amino acids long. The germline CDR1 and CDR2 sequences are SGHVS and FQNEAQ. CDR3 region: CASSPRPTGLDTEAFF. In DNA form, the CDR3 reads TGTGCCAGCAGCCCCCGCCCCACAGGTTTGGACACTGAAGCTTTCTTT.

The J gene is TRBJ2-7, the V gene TRBV29-1, with 10 bases matching TRBD1. V was pared by 7 bases and J by 6 bases, with 6 bases of the junction left unmatched. Germline CDR1 and CDR2: SQVTM and ANQGSEA. The CDR3 has 12 amino acids. In DNA, the CDR3 is TGCAGCGCTGCGACAGGGGGCGGCGAGCAGTACTTC. Its translation is CSAATGGGEQYF.

The rearrangement joins TRBV6-5 to TRBJ2-7; TRBD1 matches 8 bases. The V gene's germline CDR1 is MNHEY and CDR2 SVGAGI. V shed 4 bases and J 7 bases; nucleotides not matched to a gene: 15. The CDR3 is 16 amino acids. Here the CDR3 reads CASSSPLTGEVREQYF. The CDR3 bases are TGTGCCAGCAGTTCGCCCTTGACAGGGGAAGTGAGAGAGCAGTACTTC.